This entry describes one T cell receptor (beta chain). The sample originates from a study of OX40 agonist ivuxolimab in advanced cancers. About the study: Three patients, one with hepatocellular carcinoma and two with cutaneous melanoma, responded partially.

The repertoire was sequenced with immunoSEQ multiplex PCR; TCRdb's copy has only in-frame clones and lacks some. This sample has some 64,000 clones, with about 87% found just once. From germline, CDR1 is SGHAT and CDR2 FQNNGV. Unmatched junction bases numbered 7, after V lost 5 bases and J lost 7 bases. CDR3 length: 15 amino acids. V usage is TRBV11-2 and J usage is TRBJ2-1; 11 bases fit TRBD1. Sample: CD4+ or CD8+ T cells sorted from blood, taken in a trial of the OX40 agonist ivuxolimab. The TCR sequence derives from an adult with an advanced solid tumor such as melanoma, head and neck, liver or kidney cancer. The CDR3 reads CASSPTGTGGNEQFF. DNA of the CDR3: TGTGCCAGCAGCCCCACCGGGACAGGGGGAAATGAGCAGTTCTTC.